This T cell receptor beta chain is from a study of blood T cell repertoires in COVID-19. In the study overall: The samples span acute and convalescent COVID-19 from the United States, Italy and Spain. The cDNA or gDNA used as material had been derived from T cells, B-cell-depleted T cells, or PBMCs.

Sequenced by immunoSEQ multiplex PCR; TCRdb stores in-frame clones only, minus some. The sample contains about 120,000 clones, 82% of which appear only once. Trimming stripped 2 bases from V and 1 base from J, with 16 bases between. Germline V gene lookup returns CDR1 SGHNT and CDR2 YYREEE (reference sequence). This CDR3 region has 17 residues. Input material: peripheral blood. The sequence was obtained from a man aged 65-85 years with active or convalescent COVID-19. This chain links TRBV5-4 with TRBJ2-1, with a weak D call TRBD1 (7 bases). The CDR3 nucleotides are TGTGCCAGCAGCTTCTTCCAGGGGGGTCGGTCCTACAATGAGCAGTTCTTC. It specifies CASSFFQGGRSYNEQFF. The full variable domain, rest sourced from reference TRBV5-4 and TRBJ2-1, is ETGVTQSPTHLIKTRGQQVTLRCSSQSGHNTVSWYQQALGQGPQFIFQYYREEENGRGNFPPRFSGLQFPNYSSELNVNALELDDSALYLCASSFFQGGRSYNEQFFGPGTRLTVL.